The entry that follows covers one TCR beta chain sequence. This record comes from a study of spatial heterogeneity in lung cancer. TCRdb reanalysed the 5' RACE reads using MiXCR and keeps one entry per CDR3 protein. The table lists about 75,000 distinct CDR3 sequences, roughly 14% of them singletons. Time point given: sample taken at primary tumor resection. The input material, whole RNA from tumor, nontumor lung or frozen PBMC, was sequenced unsorted. Samples were donated by 72 untreated early-stage non-small cell lung cancer patients. Germline-derived CDR1 and CDR2 are SGHRS and YFSETQ. V dropped 2 bases and J dropped 8 bases, with 8 bases sitting between them. The CDR3 is 13 residues long.

V usage is TRBV5-1 and J usage is TRBJ1-6; D not certain. Sequencing used PBMCs, obtained at surgery. The receptor was derived from a male donor with early-stage non-small cell lung cancer. The CDR3: CASSLAEDSPLHF. The CDR3, as DNA: TGCGCCAGCAGCTTAGCAGAAGATTCACCCCTCCACTTT. Looking up the rest from reference TRBV5-1 and TRBJ1-6 gives the full variable domain: KAGVTQTPRYLIKTRGQQVTLSCSPISGHRSVSWYQQTPGQGLQFLFEYFSETQRNKGNFPGRFSGRQFSNSRSEMNVSTLELGDSALYLCASSLAEDSPLHFGNGTRLTVT.